This paragraph covers one T cell receptor (beta chain) sequence. The repertoire was sequenced with immunoSEQ multiplex PCR; TCRdb's copy has only in-frame clones and lacks some. The sample includes about 110,000 clones, roughly 84% of them seen just once. CDR1 is SNHLY, CDR2 FYNNEI, per germline. The CDR3 loop spans 15 amino acids. Trimming shortened V by 4 bases and J by 4 bases, and 14 bases separated the two germline ends. These data belong to a study of blood T cell repertoires in COVID-19. The rearrangement uses TRBV2 and TRBJ2-1; tentative D call: TRBD2 (6 bases). The source material was peripheral blood. The clonotype originates from a woman in her 70s with acute or convalescent COVID-19. This CDR3 reads CASSGDSGPYNEQFF. For the CDR3, the DNA is TGTGCCAGCAGTGGGGATAGCGGACCTTACAATGAGCAGTTCTTC.